A single sample is the source of the 19 T cell receptor beta chains below, sequenced in a study of beta chain features in type 1 diabetes. General observations from the study: In every one of the four CD4+ subsets, TCRB CDR3s were moderately but significantly shorter in Type 1 diabetes patients.

Isolated RNA was reverse transcribed in full, so expressed TCRB transcripts were sequenced. Profiling relied on immunoSEQ multiplex PCR, and the TCRdb table lists in-frame clones only, not all of them. The profile shows nearly 700,000 clones, roughly 13% of them singletons. Antigens of these TCRs are unknown. The sample was naive CD4+ T cells from blood. Source of these receptors: a man aged 18-30 years with type 1 diabetes.

This chain uses TRBV13 with TRBJ1-2; maybe TRBD1 (5 bases). V was shortened by 4 bases and J by 2 bases, with 11 bases between the two germline ends. CDR3 size: 14 residues. The germline gives CDR1 PRHDT, CDR2 FYEKMQ (reference sequence). Here the CDR3 DNA reads TGTGCCAGCAGCTCCGGGACGGGCAACTATGGCTACACCTTC. Amino acids: CASSSGTGNYGYTF.

This clone was counted a few times. This chain joins TRBV15 and TRBJ2-3; 7 bases map to TRBD2. The CDR3 is 14 residues long. J gave up 3 bases and V 6 bases, and 6 bases lay outside the gene matches. Germline-derived CDR1 and CDR2 are LNHNV and YYDKDF (reference sequence). In DNA, the CDR3 is TGTGCCACCAGTCTCTTGGGAGGGACAGATACGCAGTATTTT. Translated, it gives CATSLLGGTDTQYF.

This clone was seen a handful of times. V gene TRBV27 combines with J gene TRBJ1-6; tentative D call: TRBD1 (5 bases). Deletions cut 6 bases from V and 10 bases from J, with 19 bases between. CDR3 size: 15 residues. Germline V gene lookup returns CDR1 MNHEY and CDR2 SMNVEV (reference sequence). CDR3 loop: CASSPLGVKQSPLHF. CDR3 nucleotides: TGTGCCAGCAGCCCCCTAGGGGTAAAGCAATCACCCCTCCACTTT.

Regarding this clone: Other DNA sequences in the same sample also yield this CDR3. V and J are TRBV7-2 and TRBJ1-5, with D possibly TRBD1 on 5 matching bases. The CDR3 totals 14 residues. Trimming stripped 3 bases from V and 7 bases from J, with 13 bases between. Germline V gene data show CDR1 as SGHTA and CDR2 as FQGNSA. CDR3 nucleotide sequence: TGTGCCAGCAGCTTGGGGCAGGGCGGGCAGCCCCAGCATTTT. Amino acid sequence: CASSLGQGGQPQHF. Full variable domain (remainder filled in from reference TRBV7-2 and TRBJ1-5): GAGVSQSPSNKVTEKGKDVELRCDPISGHTALYWYRQSLGQGLEFLIYFQGNSAPDKSGLPSDRFSAERTGGSVSTLTIQRTQQEDSAVYLCASSLGQGGQPQHFGDGTRLSIL.

The chain recombines TRBV29-1 with TRBJ1-1, with D perhaps TRBD1 (5 bases). This CDR3 comprises 15 residues. The ends were cut back, 4 bases at V and 5 bases at J, with 20 bases in the middle. Germline V gene data show CDR1 as SQVTM and CDR2 as ANQGSEA. CDR3 DNA sequence: TGCAGCGTTGTGTACCAGGGTTGGTCGGGTACTGAAGCTTTCTTT. Its translation is CSVVYQGWSGTEAFF.

The V gene is TRBV14, the J gene TRBJ2-3; D gene ambiguous. V shed 4 bases and J shed 6 bases, with 8 bases lying between them. Germline CDR1 reads SGHDN; CDR2 reads FVKESK. There are 12 residues in the CDR3. CDR3 sequence: CASSPALDTQYF. CDR3 DNA: TGTGCCAGCAGCCCAGCGCTCGATACGCAGTATTTT.

In this sample, this clone turned up a few times. This chain uses TRBV18 with TRBJ1-1, with D perhaps matching TRBD1 (6 bases). Germline V gives CDR1 KGHSH, CDR2 LQKENI. There are 17 residues in the CDR3. Between the trimmed V and J ends, which lost 3 bases and 0 bases, there was a span of 17 bases. The CDR3 region is CASSPAYGGPMNTEAFF. CDR3 in DNA: TGTGCCAGCTCACCCGCCTATGGGGGCCCTATGAACACTGAAGCTTTCTTT.

The chain recombines TRBV4-1 with TRBJ2-5; TRBD1 is a possible D gene (6 bases). The V gene's germline CDR1 is MGHRA and CDR2 YSYEKL. Trimming cost V 4 bases and J 1 base, with 13 bases left between them. The length of the CDR3 is 15 residues. In DNA, the CDR3 is TGCGCCAGCAGCCGGAACGACAGGATCCAAGAGACCCAGTACTTC. Its translation: CASSRNDRIQETQYF.

The J gene is TRBJ1-3, the V gene TRBV15; the D is unclear. The germline V gene encodes CDR1 LNHNV and CDR2 YYDKDF (reference sequence). The V and J ends lost 0 bases and 4 bases respectively, with 13 bases between them. The CDR3 is 16 residues long. The CDR3 DNA reads as TGTGCCACCAGCAGAGAGGAGGTCTTGAGGGGAAACACCATATATTTT. Translated, it gives CATSREEVLRGNTIYF.

A few counts support this clone. Other DNA sequences from this sample encode an identical CDR3 as well. The rearrangement links TRBV4-2 to TRBJ2-2, with D tentatively TRBD2 (6 bases). Per the germline V gene, CDR1 is LGHNA and CDR2 is YNFKEQ. V dropped 1 base and J dropped 6 bases, with 9 bases sitting between them. There are 14 residues in the CDR3. The CDR3 loop reads CASSQVAGPGELFF. The CDR3, as DNA: TGTGCCAGCAGCCAAGTGGCGGGGCCCGGGGAGCTGTTTTTT.

V usage is TRBV6-1 and J usage is TRBJ1-2, with D tentatively TRBD1 (5 bases). The CDR3 sequence is 15 residues long. The germline V gene encodes CDR1 MNHNS and CDR2 SASEGT. Trimming stripped 0 bases from V and 3 bases from J, with 11 bases between. Here the CDR3 reads CASSEAGHLDYGYTF. The CDR3 nucleotides are TGTGCCAGCAGTGAAGCCGGACATCTGGACTATGGCTACACCTTC.

The rearrangement links TRBV28 to TRBJ2-3; D is possibly TRBD1 (6 bases). Germline CDR1 MDHEN, CDR2 SYDVKM. The CDR3 length is 15 residues. V lost 3 bases and J 1 base, leaving 11 bases between the germline ends. The CDR3 region has the DNA TGTGCCAGCAGTTTGGGGGCAGGCGGCACAGATACGCAGTATTTT. Encoded protein: CASSLGAGGTDTQYF.

V gene TRBV7-8 combines with J gene TRBJ2-7; 10 bases align to TRBD1. V shed 4 bases and J 3 bases; nucleotides not matched to a gene: 3. Germline V lookup: CDR1 SGHVS, CDR2 FQNEAQ. The CDR3 loop spans 14 amino acids. CDR3 residues: CASSSGTGVYEQYF. Written as DNA, the CDR3 is TGTGCCAGCAGCTCCGGGACAGGGGTCTACGAGCAGTACTTC.

As DNA, the CDR3 is TGTGCCAGCAGTGAAGGCCCAGCGACCTATGGCTACACCTTC. Protein: CASSEGPATYGYTF. The chain is built from TRBV2 and TRBJ1-2, with D uncertain. Germline values: CDR1 SNHLY, CDR2 FYNNEI. The CDR3 has 14 residues. V lost 1 base, J lost 4 bases, and 10 bases lay in between.

In this sample, this clone turned up many times. V usage is TRBV10-3 and J usage is TRBJ2-3; D might be TRBD1 (5 bases). The CDR3 extends over 13 amino acids. Per germline, CDR1 ENHRY and CDR2 SYGVKD. Trimming removed 7 bases at V and 2 bases at J, with 10 bases between. The CDR3 sequence: CAIKLTATDTQYF. The DNA for the CDR3 is TGTGCCATCAAACTGACAGCCACAGATACGCAGTATTTT.

V usage is TRBV9 and J usage is TRBJ2-1; TRBD2 might be the D (6 bases). Trimming pared 0 bases from V and 10 bases from J, leaving 23 bases between. This CDR3 comprises 17 residues. CDR1 SGDLS and CDR2 YYNGEE come from the germline V gene. The CDR3 here is CASSVAGGSGTPMEQFF. CDR3 DNA: TGTGCCAGCAGCGTAGCGGGTGGTTCGGGGACTCCAATGGAGCAGTTCTTC.

This clone was observed a few times. The chain couples TRBV7-9 to TRBJ1-6, with unresolved D. The V end lost 1 base, the J end lost 11 bases, and 3 bases lay between the germline ends. This CDR3 contains 11 residues. Germline loops: CDR1 SEHNR, CDR2 FQNEAQ (reference sequence). This CDR3 reads CASSLGPPLHF. Here the CDR3 DNA reads TGTGCCAGCAGCTTAGGCCCACCCCTCCACTTT.

This clone was recorded a few times. The DNA for the CDR3 is TGTGCCATCACCAACCCCTGGTACGAGCAGTACTTC. The encoded protein is CAITNPWYEQYF. The chain links TRBV6-1 to TRBJ2-7; D call uncertain. The CDR3 is 12 amino acids. V gave up 10 bases and J gave up 4 bases, with 14 bases separating them. CDR1 MNHNS and CDR2 SASEGT come from the germline V gene.

The rearrangement joins TRBV5-1 to TRBJ1-5; tentatively, D is TRBD1 (6 bases). V lost 1 base to trimming and J lost 2 bases, with 10 bases between them. Germline lookup yields CDR1 SGHRS and CDR2 YFSETQ. The CDR3 length is 15 residues. The CDR3 region is CASSLKGDGNQPQHF. CDR3 DNA sequence: TGCGCCAGCAGCTTGAAGGGGGATGGCAATCAGCCCCAGCATTTT.